The 29 T cell receptor beta chains below come from one sample, sequenced in a study of shared clonotypes between healthy human individuals. Profiling relied on immunoSEQ multiplex PCR, and the TCRdb table lists in-frame clones only, not all of them. Of hundreds of thousands of clones in the sample, 73% were seen once. The sequenced material came from memory CD4+ T cells sorted from blood. The subset is: CD45RA-negative fraction. These receptors were taken from a woman aged 25-40 years in good health.

This sequence joins TRBV15 and TRBJ2-1, with TRBD1 matching over 7 bases. V gave up 0 bases and J gave up 7 bases; unmatched junction bases: 9. The CDR3 contains 16 residues. Germline loops: CDR1 LNHNV, CDR2 YYDKDF (reference sequence). CDR3 protein: CATSRDPVRGTNEQFF. The CDR3 region has the DNA TGTGCCACCAGCAGAGATCCCGTCAGGGGGACAAATGAGCAGTTCTTC.

The chain recombines TRBV9 with TRBJ2-2, with 12 bases aligning to TRBD2. The CDR3 consists of 16 residues. The germline V gene has CDR1 SGDLS and CDR2 YYNGEE. With 3 bases clipped from V and 4 bases from J, the junction kept 4 bases outside the gene matches. The DNA for the CDR3 is TGTGCCAGCAGCGCAGGACTAGCGGGGAGCACCGGGGAGCTGTTTTTT. This encodes CASSAGLAGSTGELFF.

This chain joins TRBV21-1 and TRBJ2-3. TRBV21-1 is assigned pseudogene status. The CDR3 length is 17 residues. The CDR3 loop reads CASSKRSGTDPTDTQYF. The CDR3 nucleotides read TGTGCCAGCAGCAAACGTTCTGGGACGGACCCCACAGATACGCAGTATTTT.

This chain connects TRBV28 to TRBJ2-7; 8 bases fit TRBD1. The CDR3 sequence is 15 residues long. From germline, CDR1 is MDHEN and CDR2 SYDVKM. Losses at the gene ends were 6 bases for V and 4 bases for J; bases not matched to a gene: 11. CDR3 loop: CASRAARTGLYEQYF. DNA for the CDR3: TGTGCCAGCAGGGCGGCCAGGACAGGGTTGTACGAGCAGTACTTC.

The J gene is TRBJ1-3, the V gene TRBV5-1, with 8 bases matching TRBD1. The CDR3 contains 16 residues. Germline V gene sequence: CDR1 SGHRS, CDR2 YFSETQ. V lost 4 bases and J lost 3; bases outside the gene matches: 9. CDR3 sequence: CASSQPTGAIGNTIYF. DNA for the CDR3: TGCGCCAGCAGCCAACCGACAGGGGCTATTGGAAACACCATATATTTT.

This clone was picked up one time. This chain connects TRBV7-8 to TRBJ1-5, with 9 bases aligning to TRBD1. This CDR3 spans 16 amino acids. V was clipped by 6 bases and J by 2 bases; unmatched bases: 8. CDR1 SGHVS and CDR2 FQNEAQ come from the germline V gene. CDR3 bases: TGTGCCAGCAGTTTGGAACAGGGGGCAGGCAATCAGCCCCAGCATTTT. The encoded protein is CASSLEQGAGNQPQHF.

This chain joins TRBV28 and TRBJ2-3; weak D call: TRBD2 (6 bases). Germline values: CDR1 MDHEN, CDR2 SYDVKM. CDR3 length equals 15 residues. Deletions cut 5 bases from V and 5 bases from J, with 17 bases between. In DNA, the CDR3 is TGTGCCAGCAGTGAAGGGGCCGGGGGTGGAGATACGCAGTATTTT. Protein: CASSEGAGGGDTQYF.

With regard to this clone: The same CDR3 also results from other DNA sequences found in this sample. The chain uses TRBV27 and TRBJ1-5, with TRBD1 matching over 7 bases. The CDR3 extends over 15 amino acids. J was trimmed by 4 bases and V by 6 bases; bases with no gene match: 9. Germline loops: CDR1 MNHEY, CDR2 SMNVEV (reference sequence). The CDR3 nucleotides read TGTGCCAGCAGCCTTCTGGCAGGGGGTAATCAGCCCCAGCATTTT. Amino acid sequence: CASSLLAGGNQPQHF.

This clone was detected a few times. Other DNA sequences within the sample encode an identical CDR3. The chain joins TRBV19 to TRBJ1-2, with D unresolved. Germline CDR1 reads LNHDA; CDR2 reads SQIVND (reference sequence). The CDR3 spans 11 residues. V lost 3 bases to trimming and J lost 5 bases, with 4 bases between them. CDR3 sequence reads: CASSIGYGYTF. CDR3 nucleotides: TGTGCCAGTAGTATCGGGTATGGCTACACCTTC.

J is TRBJ2-1 and V is TRBV4-2; TRBD2 aligns across 8 bases. V trimming: 0 bases; J trimming: 9 bases; junction bases outside the gene matches: 7. Per the germline V gene, CDR1 is LGHNA and CDR2 is YNFKEQ. This CDR3 spans 15 amino acids. Written as DNA, the CDR3 is TGTGCCAGCAGCCAAGATAGTGGACTAGCAGGTGAGCAGTTCTTC. Translating it yields CASSQDSGLAGEQFF.

Notes on this clone: A far larger clone lies a single base away; this is likely a read error. Additional DNA sequences in this sample encode the identical CDR3. For the CDR3, the DNA is TGTGCCTGGACCTTTCCTCCCCGGCTAGCGGTGACCTACGAGCAGTACTTC. Translation: CAWTFPPRLAVTYEQYF. V and J are TRBV30 and TRBJ2-7, with 7 bases lining up with TRBD2. Germline V lookup: CDR1 GTSNPN, CDR2 SVGIG (reference sequence). CDR3 size: 17 residues. V shed 4 bases, J shed 2 bases, and the junction held 17 bases outside the gene matches.

This rearrangement joins TRBV4-1 to TRBJ1-5, with unresolved D. Per the germline V gene, CDR1 is MGHRA and CDR2 is YSYEKL. The V and J ends lost 0 bases and 6 bases respectively, with 12 bases between them. This CDR3 contains 15 residues. The CDR3 is CASSQDLRAGQPQHF. The CDR3, as DNA: TGCGCCAGCAGCCAAGATCTCCGGGCGGGTCAGCCCCAGCATTTT.

V gene TRBV5-1 combines with J gene TRBJ1-5; D is perhaps TRBD1 (6 bases). The CDR3 extends over 16 amino acids. Deletions cut 0 bases from V and 1 base from J, with 11 bases between. Per the germline V gene, CDR1 is SGHRS and CDR2 is YFSETQ. The CDR3 is CASSLAPGASNQPQHF. CDR3 sequence (DNA): TGCGCCAGCAGCTTGGCCCCAGGGGCGAGCAATCAGCCCCAGCATTTT.

Points on this clone: Other nucleotide sequences from this sample produce the same CDR3. The V call is TRBV5-1, the J call TRBJ2-7, with 12 bases lining up with TRBD2. The CDR3 sequence is 16 residues long. CDR1 is SGHRS, CDR2 YFSETQ, per germline. Trimming removed 0 bases from V and 2 bases from J; junction bases left unmatched: 3. The CDR3 nucleotides read TGCGCCAGCAGCTTGGGTGGACTAGCGGGAACCTACGAGCAGTACTTC. Amino acids: CASSLGGLAGTYEQYF.

The chain has TRBV6-6 and TRBJ1-2; 9 positions agree with TRBD1. CDR1 is MNHNY and CDR2 is SVGAGI in the germline V gene (reference sequence). The CDR3 extends over 14 amino acids. Germline trimming cut 0 bases from V and 8 bases from J; bases unmatched to any gene: 4. The CDR3 coding sequence is TGTGCCAGCAGTTACTCGTTCACAGGGGGCGGCTACACCTTC. This encodes CASSYSFTGGGYTF.

The chain uses TRBV28 and TRBJ1-2; possibly TRBD1 for D (6 bases). Trimming stripped 5 bases from V and 8 bases from J, with 12 bases between. This CDR3 contains 12 residues. Germline V gene data show CDR1 as MDHEN and CDR2 as SYDVKM. CDR3 bases: TGTGCCAGCAGTGGGGGGCCTCGGGGCTACACCTTC. It encodes CASSGGPRGYTF.

This clone came up once. V gene TRBV28 combines with J gene TRBJ1-1; D remains unclear. Germline loops: CDR1 MDHEN, CDR2 SYDVKM. The CDR3 is made up of 11 amino acids. V lost 8 bases and J lost 10, with 14 bases in between. The CDR3 region is CASGASSGAFF. CDR3 nucleotide sequence: TGTGCCAGCGGCGCCTCATCCGGAGCTTTCTTT.

The V call is TRBV25-1, the J call TRBJ2-5; D is perhaps TRBD2 (6 bases). The V gene's germline CDR1 is MGHDK and CDR2 SYGVNS. V lost 7 bases and J lost 4, with 22 bases in between. The CDR3 is 16 residues long. CDR3 sequence: CASTEGSGSSVETQYF. For the CDR3, the DNA is TGTGCCAGCACTGAGGGAAGCGGGTCAAGTGTAGAGACCCAGTACTTC.

Notes on this clone: The same CDR3 arises from other DNA sequences in this sample as well. J is TRBJ2-2 and V is TRBV7-9; TRBD2 aligns across 9 bases. This CDR3 spans 14 amino acids. Germline CDR1 SEHNR, CDR2 FQNEAQ (reference sequence). The V gene end was trimmed by 3 bases and the J gene end by 5 bases; junction bases not matched to a gene: 1. The CDR3 nucleotides read TGTGCCAGCAGCTTGGCGGGAGGGACCGGGGAGCTGTTTTTT. It codes for CASSLAGGTGELFF.

The chain employs TRBV6-5 and TRBJ2-1, with TRBD2 as a possible D gene (6 bases). Germline values: CDR1 MNHEY, CDR2 SVGAGI. This CDR3 is built from 13 residues. The germline V and J ends were trimmed by 8 bases and 5 bases, with 13 bases remaining between them. DNA of the CDR3: TGTGCCAGCGAAAGGAGGGGCAACAATGAGCAGTTCTTC. Its protein is CASERRGNNEQFF.

This clone turned up a few times. This may be a read error, as it is one base from a much larger clone. Other DNA variants within this sample encode the same CDR3. The rearrangement joins TRBV11-2 to TRBJ2-7, with TRBD2 matching over 7 bases. Germline V gene lookup returns CDR1 SGHAT and CDR2 FQNNGV. This CDR3 region has 14 residues. The J segment lost 1 base and the V segment lost 5 bases, leaving 5 bases of the junction unmatched. CDR3 residues: CASSPQRDSYEQYF. DNA of the CDR3: TGTGCCAGCAGCCCCCAGCGGGATTCCTACGAGCAGTACTTC.

The CDR3 DNA reads as TGTGCCAGCAGCTTCCACCTTTCTGGGGCCAACGTCCTGACTTTC. This gives the protein CASSFHLSGANVLTF. This chain joins TRBV7-8 and TRBJ2-6; D ambiguous. There are 15 residues in the CDR3. The V and J ends lost 3 bases and 1 base respectively, with 7 bases between them. Germline CDR1 SGHVS, CDR2 FQNEAQ.

This chain uses TRBV28 with TRBJ1-5, with 9 bases aligning to TRBD1. The ends lost 5 bases at V and 5 bases at J; junction bases unmatched: 7. The CDR3 spans 15 residues. The germline gives CDR1 MDHEN, CDR2 SYDVKM. In DNA, the CDR3 is TGTGCCAGCAGTCCCCGGGGACAGGGAGATCAGCCCCAGCATTTT. This encodes CASSPRGQGDQPQHF.

The chain links TRBV28 to TRBJ2-5, with TRBD2 identical over 9 bases. Germline CDR1 and CDR2: MDHEN and SYDVKM. Unmatched junction bases numbered 6, after V lost 2 bases and J lost 2 bases. The CDR3 loop spans 16 amino acids. The CDR3 sequence: CASSLPTTSGQETQYF. As DNA, the CDR3 is TGTGCCAGCAGTTTACCTACGACTAGCGGACAAGAGACCCAGTACTTC.

This clone was observed once. The chain uses TRBV6-4 and TRBJ1-5, with 8 bases lining up with TRBD1. CDR1 is MRHNA, CDR2 SNTAGT, per germline. Unmatched junction bases numbered 7, after V lost 4 bases and J lost 5 bases. There are 15 residues in the CDR3. CDR3 region: CASSAGQGGHQPQHF. The CDR3 DNA is TGTGCCAGCAGTGCCGGACAGGGAGGACATCAGCCCCAGCATTTT.

V usage is TRBV12-5 and J usage is TRBJ2-3, with 7 bases matching TRBD1. The length of the CDR3 is 14 residues. The J segment lost 3 bases and the V segment lost 4 bases, leaving 4 bases of the junction unmatched. The germline V gene encodes CDR1 LGHNT and CDR2 FRNRAP. The CDR3 reads CASGSGQTTDTQYF. CDR3 sequence (DNA): TGTGCTAGTGGTTCGGGACAGACTACAGATACGCAGTATTTT.

A note on this clone: Other DNA sequences within the sample encode an identical CDR3. CDR3 in DNA: TGTGCCAGTAGCAATCAAGGTACAGGTTCCTACGAGCAGTACTTC. Protein: CASSNQGTGSYEQYF. This rearrangement joins TRBV19 to TRBJ2-7, with D possibly being TRBD1 (5 bases). Trimming shortened V by 6 bases and J by 1 base, and 16 bases separated the two germline ends. The CDR3 runs 15 residues. Germline lookup yields CDR1 LNHDA and CDR2 SQIVND (reference sequence).

The chain carries TRBV11-2 and TRBJ2-3; maybe TRBD1 (5 bases). The CDR3 extends over 16 amino acids. Germline V gene sequence: CDR1 SGHAT, CDR2 FQNNGV. Deletions cut 1 base from V and 0 bases from J, with 11 bases between. The CDR3 sequence is CASSLGARGSTDTQYF. CDR3 DNA: TGTGCCAGCAGCTTAGGAGCTAGGGGTAGCACAGATACGCAGTATTTT.

As DNA, the CDR3 is TGCGCCAGCAGCTATGGGGGACTACAGGGAGAGGGAACGATCGGGGAGCTGTTTTTT. This codes for CASSYGGLQGEGTIGELFF. The chain is built from TRBV5-1 and TRBJ2-2, with D maybe TRBD2 (7 bases). The CDR3 loop spans 19 amino acids. V shed 3 bases and J shed 7 bases, with 28 bases lying between them. Germline-derived CDR1 and CDR2 are SGHRS and YFSETQ.